The source of this TCR beta chain is a study of chemoradiotherapy in HPV16-positive cancers. Over chemoradiotherapy, repertoires were sampled more than once. Sequencing used immunoSEQ multiplex PCR; TCRdb keeps in-frame clones, though not all of them. Of about 1,300 clones in the sample, around three quarters were seen once. The V and J ends lost 0 bases and 0 bases, in that order; junction bases with no gene match: 10. Germline V gene sequence: CDR1 SGHAT, CDR2 FQNNGV. The length of the CDR3 is 19 residues. This chain links TRBV11-2 with TRBJ2-1; TRBD2 matches 8 bases. Source: tumor tissue, taken from a patient who underwent chemoradiotherapy. This TCR came from a human donor with HPV-associated anogenital cancer. The CDR3 reads CASSLEAWASGPSYNEQFF. As DNA, the CDR3 is TGTGCCAGCAGCTTAGAGGCGTGGGCTAGCGGGCCCTCCTACAATGAGCAGTTCTTC. The entire variable domain, with the rest obtained from reference TRBV11-2 and TRBJ2-1, is as follows: EAGVAQSPRYKIIEKRQSVAFWCNPISGHATLYWYQQILGQGPKLLIQFQNNGVVDDSQLPKDRFSAERLKGVDSTLKIQPAKLEDSAVYLCASSLEAWASGPSYNEQFFGPGTRLTVL.